This T cell receptor beta chain was observed in a study of technical replicates of blood from a handful of donors. Sequencing was performed with immunoSEQ multiplex PCR; in TCRdb, only in-frame clones are kept and a portion is missing. Among about 85,000 clones listed, around 94% were seen once. Germline CDR1 and CDR2: MNHEY and SMNVEV (reference sequence). The V end lost 2 bases, the J end lost 5 bases, and 13 bases lay between the germline ends. The CDR3 spans 16 residues. V usage is TRBV27 and J usage is TRBJ1-6; no definite D call. The receptor comes from a human donor in good health. The sequenced material came from T cells isolated from PBMCs. CDR3: CASSLRSAVDNSPLHF. The CDR3 DNA reads TGTGCCAGCAGTTTACGAAGTGCGGTGGATAATTCACCCCTCCACTTT.